This T cell receptor beta chain was sequenced for a study of T cell repertoires in cytomegalovirus infection (dated by TCRdb to between 2017 and 2020). For context, the study as a whole: The HLA type of each donor mattered for the analysis, because public TCR beta signatures pointed to carriage of CMV infection along with the matching HLA type.

General findings and caveats noted by the study authors: The ex vivo response was dominated by HLA-C-restricted CMV-specific TCR beta clonotypes, and the single most frequent clonotype in two of eight donors was supplied by these HLA-C-restricted clonotypes. In both this cohort and an independent roughly 400-donor cohort, the cumulative frequency of public TCR beta family members distinguished carriers of CMV infection plus the relevant HLA type.

This clonotype was detected only a few times. The clone's antigen remains unknown. No qualities accompany the bases; no much larger clone lies one base away. Clipping removes 1 base from V and 6 bases from J, with 11 as the unmatched junction base count. Measured from the cysteine to the phenylalanine, the CDR3 is 16 residues long. Just CDR3 DNA is preserved here, 48 bases in frame from base 1. CDR1 and CDR2 are read off the germline V gene as SGHTA and FQGNSA. The listed sequencing device is Illumina HiSeq 1500. The public reads were reanalyzed by TCRdb: fastp trimming at Q25, MiXCR alignment, in-frame beta chains only. Rows with one shared CDR3 protein collapse into an entry with the most common genes and DNA. This sample is represented by about 740,000 distinct CDR3 sequences; 35% of them were singletons. About 2.8% of the sample lies in the top ten.

The chain links TRBV7-2 with TRBJ1-2, with 7 bases matching TRBD1. The receptor's source is a human donor in good health (CMV status not recorded). Some clones in this sample may be carry-over from other donors' samples. The sample consisted of PBMCs. CDR3 region: CASSLVPGGHFDGYTF. The nucleotide sequence is given as TGTGCCAGCAGCTTAGTGCCAGGGGGTCATTTCGATGGCTACACCTTC. With the portions outside the CDR3 filled from the reference TRBV7-2 and TRBJ1-2 genes, the complete variable region becomes GAGVSQSPSNKVTEKGKDVELRCDPISGHTALYWYRQSLGQGLEFLIYFQGNSAPDKSGLPSDRFSAERTGGSVSTLTIQRTQQEDSAVYLCASSLVPGGHFDGYTFGSGTRLTVV.